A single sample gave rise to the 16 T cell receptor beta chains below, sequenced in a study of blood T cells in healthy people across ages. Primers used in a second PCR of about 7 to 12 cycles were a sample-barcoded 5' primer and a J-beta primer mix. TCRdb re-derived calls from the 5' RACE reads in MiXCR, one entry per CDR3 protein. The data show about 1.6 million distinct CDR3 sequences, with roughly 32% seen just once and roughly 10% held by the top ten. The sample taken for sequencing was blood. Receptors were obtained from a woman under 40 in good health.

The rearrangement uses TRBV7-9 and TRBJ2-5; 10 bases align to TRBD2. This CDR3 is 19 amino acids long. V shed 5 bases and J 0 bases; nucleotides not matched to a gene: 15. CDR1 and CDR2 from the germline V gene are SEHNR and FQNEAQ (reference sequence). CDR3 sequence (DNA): TGTGCCAGCAGCGACGGGAGTCTAGCGGGGGACACCTACCAAGAGACCCAGTACTTC. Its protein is CASSDGSLAGDTYQETQYF.

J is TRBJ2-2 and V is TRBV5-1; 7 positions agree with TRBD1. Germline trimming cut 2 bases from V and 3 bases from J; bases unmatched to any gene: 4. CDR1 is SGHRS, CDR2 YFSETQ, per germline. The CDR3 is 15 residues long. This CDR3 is CASSLRQGYTGELFF. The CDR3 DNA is TGCGCCAGCAGCTTACGACAGGGCTACACCGGGGAGCTGTTTTTT.

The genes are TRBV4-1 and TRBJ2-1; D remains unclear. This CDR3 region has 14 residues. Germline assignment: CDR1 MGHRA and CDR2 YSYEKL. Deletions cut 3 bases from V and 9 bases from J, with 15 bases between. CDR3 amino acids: CASSHLNSWSEQFF. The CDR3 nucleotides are TGCGCCAGCAGCCACCTAAATTCTTGGAGTGAGCAGTTCTTC.

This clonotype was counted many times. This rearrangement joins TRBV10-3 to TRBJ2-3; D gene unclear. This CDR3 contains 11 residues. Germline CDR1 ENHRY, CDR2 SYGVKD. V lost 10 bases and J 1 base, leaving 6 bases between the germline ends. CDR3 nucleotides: TGTGCCACATGGGGCACAGATACGCAGTATTTT. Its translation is CATWGTDTQYF.

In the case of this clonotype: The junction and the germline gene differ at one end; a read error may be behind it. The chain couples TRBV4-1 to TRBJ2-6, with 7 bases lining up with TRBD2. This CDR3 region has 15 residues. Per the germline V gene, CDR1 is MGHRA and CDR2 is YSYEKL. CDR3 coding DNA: TGCGCCAGCAGCCACGGGAGGTCTGGGACCAACGTCCTGACTTTC. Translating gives CASSHGRSGTNVLTF.

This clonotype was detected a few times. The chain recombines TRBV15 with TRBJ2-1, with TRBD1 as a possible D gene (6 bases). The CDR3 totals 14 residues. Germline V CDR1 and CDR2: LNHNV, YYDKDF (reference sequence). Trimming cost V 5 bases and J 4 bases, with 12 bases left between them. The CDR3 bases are TGTGCCACCAGCGGCCCGGACAGTTACAATGAGCAGTTCTTC. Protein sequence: CATSGPDSYNEQFF.

DNA for the CDR3: TGTGCCAGCAGCCAAGAGGGGCCGCCTAGCGGGATCTACGAGCAGTACTTC. It encodes CASSQEGPPSGIYEQYF. This chain links TRBV4-2 with TRBJ2-7, with 9 bases matching TRBD2. Germline CDR1 and CDR2: LGHNA and YNFKEQ. This CDR3 has 17 residues. Unmatched junction bases numbered 9, after V lost 0 bases and J lost 3 bases.

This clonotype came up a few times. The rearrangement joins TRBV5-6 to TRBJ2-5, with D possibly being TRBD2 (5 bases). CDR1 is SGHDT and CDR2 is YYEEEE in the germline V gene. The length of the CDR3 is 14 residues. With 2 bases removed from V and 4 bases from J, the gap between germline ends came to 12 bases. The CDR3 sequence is CASSFGFEGETQYF. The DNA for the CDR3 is TGTGCCAGCAGCTTTGGTTTCGAGGGAGAGACCCAGTACTTC.

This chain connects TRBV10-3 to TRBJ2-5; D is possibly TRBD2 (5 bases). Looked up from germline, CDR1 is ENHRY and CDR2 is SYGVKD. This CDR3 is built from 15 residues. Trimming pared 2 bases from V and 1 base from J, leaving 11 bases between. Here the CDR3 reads CAISEGGSFQETQYF. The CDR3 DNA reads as TGTGCCATCAGTGAGGGAGGATCCTTCCAAGAGACCCAGTACTTC.

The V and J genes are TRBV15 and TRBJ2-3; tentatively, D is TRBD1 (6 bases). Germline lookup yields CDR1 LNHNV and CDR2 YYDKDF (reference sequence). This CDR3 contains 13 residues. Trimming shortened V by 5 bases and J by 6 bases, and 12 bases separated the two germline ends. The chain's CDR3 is CATSRPDSDTQYF. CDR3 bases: TGTGCCACCAGCCGGCCGGACAGTGATACGCAGTATTTT.

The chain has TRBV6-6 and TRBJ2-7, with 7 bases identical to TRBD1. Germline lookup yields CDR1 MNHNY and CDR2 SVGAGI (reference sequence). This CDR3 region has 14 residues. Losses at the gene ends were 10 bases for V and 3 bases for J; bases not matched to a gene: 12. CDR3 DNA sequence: TGTGCCACCCTGGGGACAGAGACTAACTACGAGCAGTACTTC. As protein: CATLGTETNYEQYF.

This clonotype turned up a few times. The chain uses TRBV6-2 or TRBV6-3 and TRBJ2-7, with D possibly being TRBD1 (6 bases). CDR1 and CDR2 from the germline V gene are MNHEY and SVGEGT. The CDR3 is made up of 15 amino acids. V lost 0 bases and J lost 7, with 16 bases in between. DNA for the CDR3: TGTGCCAGCAGTTACTCGATTGTCCGAGGACAGGAGCAGTACTTC. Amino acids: CASSYSIVRGQEQYF.

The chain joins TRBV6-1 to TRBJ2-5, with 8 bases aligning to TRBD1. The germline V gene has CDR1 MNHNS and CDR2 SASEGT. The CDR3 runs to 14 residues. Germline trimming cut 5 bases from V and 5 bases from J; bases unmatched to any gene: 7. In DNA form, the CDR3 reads TGTGCCAGCAGTTCCTGGACAGGGCTGGAGACCCAGTACTTC. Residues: CASSSWTGLETQYF.

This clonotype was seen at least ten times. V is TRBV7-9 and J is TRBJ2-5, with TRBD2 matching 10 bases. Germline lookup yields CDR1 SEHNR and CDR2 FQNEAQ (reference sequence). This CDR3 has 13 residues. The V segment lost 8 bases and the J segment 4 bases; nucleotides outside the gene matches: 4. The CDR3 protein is CASSLAGAETQYF. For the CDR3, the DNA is TGTGCCAGCTCGCTAGCGGGAGCAGAGACCCAGTACTTC.

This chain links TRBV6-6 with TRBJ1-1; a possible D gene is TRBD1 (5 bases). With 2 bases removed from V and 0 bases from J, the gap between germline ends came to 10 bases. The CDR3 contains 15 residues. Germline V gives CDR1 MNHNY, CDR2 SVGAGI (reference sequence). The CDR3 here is CASSYERDVNTEAFF. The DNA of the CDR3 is TGTGCCAGCAGTTACGAAAGGGACGTGAACACTGAAGCTTTCTTT.

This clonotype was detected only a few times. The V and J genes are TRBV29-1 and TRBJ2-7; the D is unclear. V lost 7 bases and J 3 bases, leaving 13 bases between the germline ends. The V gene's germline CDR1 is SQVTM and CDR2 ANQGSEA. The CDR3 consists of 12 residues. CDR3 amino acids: CSGEVGFYEQYF. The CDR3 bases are TGCAGCGGTGAGGTAGGGTTCTACGAGCAGTACTTC.